Only a few counts were recorded for the clone carrying this T cell receptor (beta chain). Its specificity is not known. This entry is derived from a study of stem cell transplantation in POMP-related autoinflammatory disease. Study overall: Hypothesis: faulty thymoproteasomes impair CD8+ T-cell selection, skewing TRB repertoires.

PRAID featured prominent immunodeficiency. Generated by immunoSEQ multiplex PCR, the TCRdb table keeps only in-frame clones and is missing some. Of roughly 70,000 clones listed, approximately 91% are singletons. This CDR3 contains 10 residues. Looked up from germline, CDR1 is DFQATT and CDR2 is SNEGSKA (reference sequence). Trimming took 7 bases from V and 10 from J, leaving 13 bases between them. Study-level findings and limits: Across all analyzed T-cell subsets, patients with PRAID tended toward reduced diversity and increased clonality. Fewer unique TRB V-J gene pairings were identified in patients with PRAID.

Sequenced material: CD4+ T cells from PBMCs, taken after stem cell transplantation. This chain joins TRBV20-1 and TRBJ1-1, with D possibly TRBD1 on 5 matching bases. The receptor's source is a human patient with POMP-related autoinflammation and immune dysregulation (PRAID). The T cells may partly be graft donor cells. The DNA of the CDR3 is TGCAGTGTGAGGGGCCCAGGAGCTTTCTTT. Residues: CSVRGPGAFF.